This T cell receptor beta chain is drawn from a study of blood T cells in healthy people across ages. This clonotype was seen only once. No antigen is known for it. The CDR3 spans 16 residues. In germline, CDR1 is DFQATT, CDR2 SNEGSKA (reference sequence). The V gene lost 3 bases and the J gene lost 2 bases, with 14 bases spanning the gap. Roughly 10 milliliters was the volume of peripheral blood drawn from each donor. PBMCs, at least 6 million per sample, were isolated. A second PCR, run for about 7 to 11 cycles, used a sample-barcoded 5' primer plus a J-beta primer mix. Using its own MiXCR run on the 5' RACE reads, TCRdb lists one record per CDR3 protein. The sample lists roughly 2 million distinct CDR3 sequences, 49% seen once, with roughly 2.1% in the top ten. General study results and limits: Estimates of total diversity, which came from one million sequenced T cells, were considered to be underestimates.

The gene calls are TRBV20-1 and TRBJ2-6; D might be TRBD1 (5 bases). The receptor was derived from a woman aged 35 to 49 in good health. Specimen: blood. CDR3 sequence (DNA): TGCAGTGCTAGTCGTTCAGGGTCCACTGGGGCCAACGTCCTGACTTTC. Translation gives CSASRSGSTGANVLTF.